This section outlines one T cell receptor beta chain sequence together with its context. The data stem from a study of blood T cell repertoires in COVID-19. Turning to the study itself: The United States, Italy and Spain provided the acute and convalescent COVID-19 samples. Sample material is recorded as cDNA or gDNA derived from T cells, B-cell-depleted T cells, or PBMCs.

The germline V gene has CDR1 SGHNT and CDR2 YYREEE (reference sequence). V shed 7 bases, J shed 2 bases, and the junction held 6 bases outside the gene matches. The CDR3 is 13 residues long. Source study methods: Quantification of nucleated cells was approximated via reference gene primer amplification. Sequencing used immunoSEQ multiplex PCR; TCRdb keeps in-frame clones, though not all of them. D and trimming were read from the DNA, whereas the V and J calls and clone size are those reported in that table. The repertoire holds 130,000 to 150,000 clones, approximately 91% seen once, with about 2.3% in the top ten.

The chain links TRBV5-4 to TRBJ2-7; TRBD2 agrees at 7 bases. The specimen was peripheral blood. This clonotype was obtained from a human donor in a cohort sampled during active COVID-19. In nucleotides, the CDR3 is TGTGCCAGCGGCATCGGGGGGACCTACGAGCAGTACTTC. This codes for CASGIGGTYEQYF.